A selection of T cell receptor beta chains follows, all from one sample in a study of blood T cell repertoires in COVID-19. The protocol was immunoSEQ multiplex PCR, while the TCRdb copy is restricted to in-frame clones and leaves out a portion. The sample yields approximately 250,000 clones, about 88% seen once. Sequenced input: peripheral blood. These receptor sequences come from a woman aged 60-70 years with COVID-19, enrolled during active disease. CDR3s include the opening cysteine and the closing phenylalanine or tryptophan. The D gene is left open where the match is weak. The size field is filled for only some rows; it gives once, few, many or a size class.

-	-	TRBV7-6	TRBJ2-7	TGTGCCAGCAGCTTAGTTTCCGGAGGAGAGCAGTACTTC	CASSLVSGGEQYF
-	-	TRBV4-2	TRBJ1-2	TGTGCCAGCAGCCTCGACGGGTCTTACTATGGCTACACCTTC	CASSLDGSYYGYTF
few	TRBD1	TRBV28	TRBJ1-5	TGTGCCAGCAGTTCAGGGGGCTTAGCAAATCAGCCCCAGCATTTT	CASSSGGLANQPQHF
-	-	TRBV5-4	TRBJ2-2	TGTGCCAGCAGCTTGGACAGGGCGGCCGGGGAGCTGTTTTTT	CASSLDRAAGELFF
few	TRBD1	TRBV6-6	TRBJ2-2	TGTGCCAGCAGTCGGGACAGGGCCTTCACCGGGGAGCTGTTTTTT	CASSRDRAFTGELFF
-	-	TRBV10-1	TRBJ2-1	TGCGCCAGCAGTGAGTGGCGGATAAGCTACAATGAGCAGTTCTTC	CASSEWRISYNEQFF
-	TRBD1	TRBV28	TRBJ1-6	TGTGCCAGCAGTACCCCTCAAACAGGGGCACCCCTCCACTTT	CASSTPQTGAPLHF
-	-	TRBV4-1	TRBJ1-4	TGCGCCAGCAGCCCCCAAGGGGCAACTAATGAAAAACTGTTTTTT	CASSPQGATNEKLFF
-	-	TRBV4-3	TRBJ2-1	TGCGCCAGCAGCCAAGCCGAAAGGGGAGGTGGGCAGTTCTTC	CASSQAERGGGQFF
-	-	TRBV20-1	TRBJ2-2	TGCAGTGCGAGTAGGGCTAGCTTTGCCGGGGAGCTGTTTTTT	CSASRASFAGELFF
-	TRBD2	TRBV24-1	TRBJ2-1	TGTGCCACCAGTGCTGCTAGCGGGATGATGAATGAGCAGTTCTTC	CATSAASGMMNEQFF
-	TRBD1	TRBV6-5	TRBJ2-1	TGTGCCAGCAGCGACAGGGGGCTCTACAATGAGCAGTTCTTC	CASSDRGLYNEQFF
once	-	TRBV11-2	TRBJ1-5	TGTGCCAGCAGCTCTAGAGATCAGCCCCAGCATTTT	CASSSRDQPQHF
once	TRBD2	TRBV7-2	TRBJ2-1	TGTGCCAGCAGCCTTCTAGCGGGAGGCGCCAATGAGCAGTTCTTC	CASSLLAGGANEQFF
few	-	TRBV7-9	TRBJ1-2	TGTGCCAGCAGCCCCCCCCTCGGGAGTGGGCACGCTAAGTCTGGCTACACCTTC	CASSPPLGSGHAKSGYTF
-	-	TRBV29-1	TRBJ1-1	TGCAGCGTTGATCAGGTTAAACACCAAAGGGCTTTCTTT	CSVDQVKHQRAFF
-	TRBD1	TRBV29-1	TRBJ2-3	TGCAGCGGTCTCCGGGACAGGCTCGCAGATACGCAGTATTTT	CSGLRDRLADTQYF
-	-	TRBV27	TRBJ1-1	TGTGCCAGCAGTTTATCGAAGGGAGGAAACACTGAAGCTTTCTTT	CASSLSKGGNTEAFF
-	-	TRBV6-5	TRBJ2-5	TGTGCCAGCCGCAGGGGTTACCAAGAGACCCAGTACTTC	CASRRGYQETQYF
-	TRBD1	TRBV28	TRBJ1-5	TGTGCCAGCAGGAGAACAGGGGGGAGTCAGCCCCAGCATTTT	CASRRTGGSQPQHF
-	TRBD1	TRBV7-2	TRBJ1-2	TGTGCCAGCAGCTTAACAGGGGGAATAGGCTACACCTTC	CASSLTGGIGYTF
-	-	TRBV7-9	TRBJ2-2	TGTGCCAGCAGCTTATTAACAGCGGAAAACACCGGGGAGCTGTTTTTT	CASSLLTAENTGELFF
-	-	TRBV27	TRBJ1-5	TGTGCCAGCAGTTCCGGCAATCAGCCCCAGCATTTT	CASSSGNQPQHF
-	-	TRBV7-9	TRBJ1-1	TGTGCCAGCAGCGCCGTTGGTGCCCAATCGAGAGCTTTCTTT	CASSAVGAQSRAFF
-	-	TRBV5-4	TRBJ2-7	TGTGCCAGCAGCTTGGGAGGGCTCTCCTACGAGCAGTACTTC	CASSLGGLSYEQYF